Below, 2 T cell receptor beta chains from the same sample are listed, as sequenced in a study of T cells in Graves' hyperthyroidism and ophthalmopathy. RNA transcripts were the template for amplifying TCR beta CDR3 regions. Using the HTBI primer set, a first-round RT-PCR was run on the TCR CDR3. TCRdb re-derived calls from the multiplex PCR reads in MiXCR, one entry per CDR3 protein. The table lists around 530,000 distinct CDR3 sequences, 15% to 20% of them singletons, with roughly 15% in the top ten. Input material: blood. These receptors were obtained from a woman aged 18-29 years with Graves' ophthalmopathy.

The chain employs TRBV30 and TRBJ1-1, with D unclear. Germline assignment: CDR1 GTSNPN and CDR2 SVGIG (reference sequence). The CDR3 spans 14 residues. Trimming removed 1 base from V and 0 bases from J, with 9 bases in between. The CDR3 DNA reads TGTGCCTGGAGTGGTGGACGGTTGAACACTGAAGCTTTCTTT. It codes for CAWSGGRLNTEAFF.

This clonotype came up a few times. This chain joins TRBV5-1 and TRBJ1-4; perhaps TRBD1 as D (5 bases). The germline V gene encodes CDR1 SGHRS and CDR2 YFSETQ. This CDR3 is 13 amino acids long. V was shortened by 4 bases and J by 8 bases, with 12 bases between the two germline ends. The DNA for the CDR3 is TGCGCCAGCAGCCGGGGCCCCGAAGAAAAACTGTTTTTT. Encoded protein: CASSRGPEEKLFF. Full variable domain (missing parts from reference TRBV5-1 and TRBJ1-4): KAGVTQTPRYLIKTRGQQVTLSCSPISGHRSVSWYQQTPGQGLQFLFEYFSETQRNKGNFPGRFSGRQFSNSRSEMNVSTLELGDSALYLCASSRGPEEKLFFGSGTQLSVL.